This T cell receptor (beta chain) was identified during a study of T cell repertoires in MIS-A myocarditis. TCRdb's copy holds only in-frame clones and misses some; the assay was immunoSEQ multiplex PCR. The sample contains 13,000 to 15,000 clones, roughly 81% of which appear only once. CDR3 size: 14 residues. In germline, CDR1 is SEHNR, CDR2 FQNEAQ (reference sequence). The ends were cut back, 8 bases at V and 4 bases at J, with 15 bases in the middle. The TCR was taken from a man between 18 and 35 years old with fulminant myocarditis from multisystem inflammatory syndrome in adults (MIS-A) after COVID-19. The rearrangement uses TRBV7-9 and TRBJ1-3, with D perhaps matching TRBD1 (5 bases). The specimen sequenced was left ventricle heart tissue obtained at autopsy. As DNA, the CDR3 is TGTGCCAGCTACGACAGCCCTACGGGAAACACCATATATTTT. The encoded protein is CASYDSPTGNTIYF.